These 13 T cell receptor beta chains were sequenced from one sample in a study of TIL therapy for anti-PD-1-resistant metastatic lung cancer. Sequencing used immunoSEQ v3. Sequencing used immunoSEQ multiplex PCR; TCRdb keeps in-frame clones, though not all of them. This sample has tens of thousands of clones, with less than 75% found just once. Regarding time point: pre-treatment sample, taken before nivolumab and TIL therapy. Pleural nodules or supraclavicular lymph nodes made up most of the excised metastases sampled. The source material was tumor tissue, sampled at baseline. All receptors come from a person between 25 and 80 years old with non-small cell lung cancer.

The chain recombines TRBV25-1 with TRBJ1-2, with D maybe TRBD1 (5 bases). From germline, CDR1 is MGHDK and CDR2 SYGVNS. This CDR3 spans 13 amino acids. V lost 5 bases and J lost 1, with 8 bases in between. CDR3 DNA: TGTGCCAGCAGTAAACAGGTTAACTATGGCTACACCTTC. Translation gives CASSKQVNYGYTF.

The V and J genes are TRBV27 and TRBJ2-2; maybe TRBD1 (5 bases). The CDR3 has 17 residues. Germline V gene data show CDR1 as MNHEY and CDR2 as SMNVEV (reference sequence). The ends were cut back, 5 bases at V and 2 bases at J, with 18 bases in the middle. This CDR3 is CASSNLLRDINTGELFF. The CDR3 DNA reads TGTGCCAGCAGTAATCTACTCAGGGATATAAACACCGGGGAGCTGTTTTTT.

J is TRBJ2-3 and V is TRBV7-9; D is uncertain. The CDR3 is 14 amino acids. The V end was cut by 1 base, the J end by 0 bases, with 5 bases between. The V gene's germline CDR1 is SEHNR and CDR2 FQNEAQ (reference sequence). CDR3 DNA sequence: TGTGCCAGCAGCTTAGACGCCAGCACAGATACGCAGTATTTT. Its translation: CASSLDASTDTQYF.

The chain carries TRBV11-2 and TRBJ2-6, with D tentatively TRBD2 (6 bases). Germline V lookup: CDR1 SGHAT, CDR2 FQNNGV. The V and J ends lost 0 bases and 7 bases respectively, with 13 bases between them. This CDR3 has 16 amino acids. The DNA for the CDR3 is TGTGCCAGCAGCTTAGATCCGGGAGTAATTGCCAACGTCCTGACTTTC. Protein product: CASSLDPGVIANVLTF.

The V and J genes are TRBV19 and TRBJ2-7; D is possibly TRBD1 or TRBD2 (5 bases each). The V end was cut by 6 bases, the J end by 2 bases, with 17 bases between. Looked up from germline, CDR1 is LNHDA and CDR2 is SQIVND (reference sequence). The CDR3 loop spans 15 amino acids. CDR3: CASSNPGTATYEQYF. CDR3 in DNA: TGTGCCAGTAGCAATCCCGGGACCGCCACCTACGAGCAGTACTTC.

This clone showed up just a few times. The chain has TRBV29-1 and TRBJ1-5; a weak D match, TRBD1 (6 bases). Germline CDR1 and CDR2: SQVTM and ANQGSEA. This CDR3 is built from 12 residues. Trimming took off 7 bases at V and 6 bases at J, with 13 bases between the two ends. The CDR3 is CSAQGAGQPQHF. The CDR3 DNA reads as TGCAGCGCACAGGGTGCGGGTCAGCCCCAGCATTTT.

The V gene is TRBV4-2, the J gene TRBJ2-1; the D gene could be TRBD1 or TRBD2 (5 bases each). Germline CDR1 is LGHNA and CDR2 is YNFKEQ. This CDR3 has 16 residues. Trimming stripped 0 bases from V and 4 bases from J, with 13 bases between. The CDR3 here is CASSQELGVGYNEQFF. CDR3 nucleotide sequence: TGTGCCAGCAGCCAAGAATTGGGGGTGGGGTACAATGAGCAGTTCTTC.

The chain combines TRBV7-2 with TRBJ2-1, with D perhaps TRBD1 or TRBD2 (5 bases each). The length of the CDR3 is 13 residues. V dropped 3 bases and J dropped 11 bases, with 14 bases sitting between them. In germline, CDR1 is SGHTA, CDR2 FQGNSA. DNA of the CDR3: TGTGCCAGCAGCTTTACGGGTCCGGGACAGCAGTTCTTC. Its translation: CASSFTGPGQQFF.

The chain couples TRBV28 to TRBJ2-7; D might be TRBD1 or TRBD2, each matching 5 bases. Germline V gene sequence: CDR1 MDHEN, CDR2 SYDVKM. The CDR3 spans 12 residues. The CDR3 bases are TGTGCGGGCTCGGGACCCCGCGGCGAGCAGTACTTC. Amino acid sequence: CAGSGPRGEQYF.

The chain is built from TRBV11-2 and TRBJ2-7; no firm D call. The CDR3 spans 13 residues. Looked up from germline, CDR1 is SGHAT and CDR2 is FQNNGV. V shed 5 bases and J shed 2 bases, with 10 bases lying between them. CDR3 bases: TGTGCCAGCAGCCCGGTACTAACCTACGAGCAGTACTTC. This encodes CASSPVLTYEQYF.

A note on this clone: The same CDR3 is also encoded by other DNA sequences in this sample. The chain links TRBV5-6 to TRBJ1-2; D remains unclear. V gave up 0 bases and J gave up 2 bases, with 5 bases separating them. Germline values: CDR1 SGHDT, CDR2 YYEEEE. This CDR3 region has 13 residues. The CDR3 nucleotides read TGTGCCAGCAGCTTGGCCGGGAACTATGGCTACACCTTC. Protein: CASSLAGNYGYTF.

This chain joins TRBV7-9 and TRBJ1-1, with D unresolved. The CDR3 contains 15 residues. Trimming cost V 1 base and J 1 base, with 10 bases left between them. The germline CDR1 and CDR2 sequences are SEHNR and FQNEAQ (reference sequence). The CDR3 nucleotides are TGTGCCAGCAGCTTAGTTGGACCGGCGAACACTGAAGCTTTCTTT. It specifies CASSLVGPANTEAFF.

A single count supports this clone. The rearrangement links TRBV9 to TRBJ2-7, with D perhaps being TRBD1 or TRBD2 (5 bases each). CDR3 length equals 16 residues. Germline V gene lookup returns CDR1 SGDLS and CDR2 YYNGEE. Between the trimmed V and J ends, which lost 0 bases and 5 bases, there was a span of 18 bases. The CDR3 region is CASSVALGVPIDEQYF. Here the CDR3 DNA reads TGTGCCAGCAGCGTAGCTTTGGGGGTCCCTATCGACGAGCAGTACTTC.